The 17 T cell receptor beta chains in this list originate from one sample, sequenced in a study of cytomegalovirus exposure and HLA in healthy donors. PCR amplification relied on 60 Vbeta primers (plus 13 Jbeta primers). Sequencing was performed with immunoSEQ multiplex PCR; in TCRdb, only in-frame clones are kept and a portion is missing. The table shows around 200,000 clones, with around 78% occurring only once. Sequences were obtained from PBMCs. These receptors were collected from a woman aged 25 to 45 in good health and CMV-seropositive.

In its sample, this clone was seen once. This chain's CDR3 is CASSLRGLLDEITDTQYF. The CDR3 DNA sequence: TGTGCCAGCAGTTTACGTGGTTTGCTAGACGAGATCACAGATACGCAGTATTTT. The V and J genes are TRBV28 and TRBJ2-3; D not certain. Per germline, CDR1 MDHEN and CDR2 SYDVKM. V lost 2 bases and J lost 2, with 20 bases in between. CDR3 length equals 18 residues.

This clone has a handful of counts. The rearrangement links TRBV18 to TRBJ1-1; the D gene is possibly TRBD1 (5 bases). Germline CDR1 KGHSH, CDR2 LQKENI. Trimming removed 3 bases at V and 0 bases at J, with 14 bases between. The CDR3 has 16 amino acids. This CDR3 reads CASSPITGTVNTEAFF. The CDR3 DNA sequence: TGTGCCAGCTCACCGATTACCGGGACTGTGAACACTGAAGCTTTCTTT. The full variable domain, with the rest looked up from reference TRBV18 and TRBJ1-1, is NAGVMQNPRHLVRRRGQEARLRCSPMKGHSHVYWYRQLPEEGLKFMVYLQKENIIDESGMPKERFSAEFPKEGPSILRIQQVVRGDSAAYFCASSPITGTVNTEAFFGQGTRLTVV.

This clone came up a few times. V and J are TRBV25-1 and TRBJ1-2, with TRBD1 as a possible D gene (5 bases). V shed 3 bases and J shed 4 bases, with 12 bases lying between them. CDR1 and CDR2 from the germline V gene are MGHDK and SYGVNS. There are 14 residues in the CDR3. CDR3 nucleotide sequence: TGTGCCAGCAGTGAGCCCGAAACAGGCTATGGCTACACCTTC. The encoded protein is CASSEPETGYGYTF.

This clone was counted only a few times. At one end the junction does not follow the germline gene, possibly because of a read error. The chain links TRBV7-9 to TRBJ2-7, with D uncertain. The germline V gene encodes CDR1 SEHNR and CDR2 FQNEAQ (reference sequence). The CDR3 extends over 12 amino acids. In DNA, the CDR3 is TGTTCCAGCAGCTTAAGCACGGGCGAGCAGTACTTC. Its translation: CSSSLSTGEQYF.

This clone occurred a few times. J is TRBJ2-3 and V is TRBV21-1; the table names TRBD2, a call not compared with the DNA. TRBV21-1 is assigned pseudogene status. The CDR3 covers 17 residues. CDR3 DNA: TGTGCCAGCAGCATACGATTCTATCGGGGGGCCCCAGTTCCGCAGTATTTT. Translation gives CASSIRFYRGAPVPQYF.

The chain is built from TRBV6-5 and TRBJ1-1, with no clear D. Germline CDR1 and CDR2: MNHEY and SVGAGI. V was clipped by 0 bases and J by 8 bases, with 16 bases between them. This CDR3 is built from 15 residues. The CDR3 loop reads CASSYSRQPWYEAFF. The DNA for the CDR3 is TGTGCCAGCAGTTACTCGAGGCAGCCATGGTACGAAGCTTTCTTT.

As DNA, the CDR3 is TGTGCCAGCAGTGAACTCATTTCTGGACATGTAGATACGCAGTATTTT. As protein: CASSELISGHVDTQYF. The rearrangement joins TRBV2 to TRBJ2-3; TRBD1 might be the D (5 bases). Germline CDR1 SNHLY, CDR2 FYNNEI. The CDR3 contains 16 residues. V lost 2 bases and J lost 5, with 17 bases in between.

The J gene is TRBJ1-5, the V gene TRBV19; possibly TRBD1 for D (6 bases). Germline CDR1 reads LNHDA; CDR2 reads SQIVND (reference sequence). The V and J ends lost 8 bases and 0 bases respectively, with 17 bases between them. This CDR3 spans 16 amino acids. The DNA for the CDR3 is TGTGCCAGTGGTAAAGACAGGACATATAGCAATCAGCCCCAGCATTTT. Translation gives CASGKDRTYSNQPQHF. Complete variable domain (other parts from reference TRBV19 and TRBJ1-5): DGGITQSPKYLFRKEGQNVTLSCEQNLNHDAMYWYRQDPGQGLRLIYYSQIVNDFQKGDIAEGYSVSREKKESFPLTVTSAQKNPTAFYLCASGKDRTYSNQPQHFGDGTRLSIL.

CDR3 protein: CAISAGGDRQPQHF. The CDR3 DNA reads TGTGCCATCAGTGCGGGGGGCGATAGACAGCCCCAGCATTTT. The J gene is TRBJ1-5, the V gene TRBV10-3; possibly TRBD1 for D (6 bases). The CDR3 has 14 residues. CDR1 ENHRY and CDR2 SYGVKD come from the germline V gene. V was clipped by 4 bases and J by 7 bases, with 14 bases between them.

The sample holds a few counts of this clone. V is TRBV25-1 and J is TRBJ2-1, with D perhaps TRBD1 (6 bases). Germline loops: CDR1 MGHDK, CDR2 SYGVNS. There are 17 residues in the CDR3. Trimming pared 7 bases from V and 0 bases from J, leaving 19 bases between. In nucleotides, the CDR3 is TGTGCCAGCATGGGGGCCAAAGGAAGGGGCTCCTACAATGAGCAGTTCTTC. Translating it yields CASMGAKGRGSYNEQFF.

The chain is built from TRBV4-3 and TRBJ1-6; 10 nucleotides align to TRBD1. The CDR3 covers 16 residues. The trim removed 1 base at V and 8 bases at J, leaving 5 bases unmatched. Germline CDR1 LGHNA, CDR2 YSLEER. Here the CDR3 reads CASSQVTGTGDSPLHF. The CDR3 DNA reads as TGCGCCAGCAGCCAAGTTACCGGGACAGGGGATTCACCCCTCCACTTT.

This clone was seen once. The chain employs TRBV30 and TRBJ2-5; 13 nucleotides agree with TRBD2. The CDR3 is 16 residues long. V shed 2 bases and J 2 bases; nucleotides not matched to a gene: 5. The V gene's germline CDR1 is GTSNPN and CDR2 SVGIG (reference sequence). The CDR3 DNA reads TGTGCCTGGAGTAAGACTAGCGGGGGGCGACAAGAGACCCAGTACTTC. This encodes CAWSKTSGGRQETQYF.

V is TRBV9 and J is TRBJ2-2; no clear D gene. The CDR3 totals 14 residues. Germline V gives CDR1 SGDLS, CDR2 YYNGEE. The germline V and J ends were trimmed by 0 bases and 3 bases, with 6 bases remaining between them. CDR3 protein: CASSVDRDTGELFF. The CDR3 DNA is TGTGCCAGCAGCGTAGACCGGGACACCGGGGAGCTGTTTTTT.

V usage is TRBV27 and J usage is TRBJ1-1; no reliable D call. V was shortened by 2 bases and J by 1 base, with 14 bases between the two germline ends. The germline gives CDR1 MNHEY, CDR2 SMNVEV (reference sequence). CDR3 length: 16 amino acids. The CDR3 DNA reads as TGTGCCAGCAGTTTAGCCTCGCCGTGGCAGAACACTGAAGCTTTCTTT. It is translated as CASSLASPWQNTEAFF.

The CDR3: CASSYQAAPDTQYF. The CDR3 DNA follows: TGTGCCAGCAGTTACCAGGCAGCCCCAGATACGCAGTATTTT. The V call is TRBV6-6, the J call TRBJ2-3; D gene uncertain. CDR3 length: 14 residues. Trimming removed 2 bases at V and 4 bases at J, with 10 bases between. Germline assignment: CDR1 MNHNY and CDR2 SVGAGI (reference sequence).

The chain recombines TRBV19 with TRBJ1-1; possible D gene TRBD1, 5 bases. Germline V gene sequence: CDR1 LNHDA, CDR2 SQIVND (reference sequence). This CDR3 has 14 amino acids. The V end lost 9 bases, the J end lost 0 bases, and 14 bases lay between the germline ends. The CDR3, as DNA: TGTGCCAGCAATATGGAGGGGATGAACACTGAAGCTTTCTTT. It encodes CASNMEGMNTEAFF.

The chain is built from TRBV6-5 and TRBJ2-1, with D possibly being TRBD2 (6 bases). Germline values: CDR1 MNHEY, CDR2 SVGAGI. V gave up 6 bases and J gave up 7 bases, with 16 bases separating them. The CDR3 contains 14 residues. CDR3 amino acids: CASRIGGLGNEQFF. The CDR3 bases are TGTGCCAGCAGGATTGGAGGGTTAGGTAATGAGCAGTTCTTC.